One and the same sample provided the 28 T cell receptor beta chains below, sequenced in a study of STAT5B mutations in CD4+ large granular lymphocyte leukemia (dated by TCRdb to the early 2020s). The receptor library was made with the immunoSEQ multiplex PCR assay. TCRdb provides this immuneACCESS table in a form limited to in-frame rearrangements. Some clones are lacking; in checked studies, under half of them reflect an unresolved V gene, and why the rest are absent is not known. The table for this sample lists around 32,000 clones; around 70% of them were counted only once. Jointly, the top ten make up approximately 0.45% of the sample. Specimen: CD4+ T cells from blood buffy coats. The receptors stem from a human donor in good health.

This chain joins TRBV6-1 and TRBJ1-3, with unresolved D. There are 14 residues in the CDR3. The germline V and J ends were trimmed by 4 bases and 0 bases, with 7 bases remaining between them. Per germline, CDR1 MNHNS and CDR2 SASEGT. Here the CDR3 DNA reads TGTGCCAGCAGTGTGGCAGTCTCTGGAAACACCATATATTTT. Protein sequence: CASSVAVSGNTIYF.

The V gene is TRBV6-1, the J gene TRBJ1-4; 9 bases align to TRBD1. The V segment lost 11 bases and the J segment 5 bases; nucleotides outside the gene matches: 6. CDR1 is MNHNS, CDR2 SASEGT, per germline. CDR3 size: 13 residues. The CDR3 here is CAVPGTGNEKLFF. The CDR3 DNA follows: TGTGCCGTTCCCGGGACAGGGAATGAAAAACTGTTTTTT.

This rearrangement joins TRBV6-5 to TRBJ1-5; TRBD1 aligns across 9 bases. In germline, CDR1 is MNHEY, CDR2 SVGAGI. V was pared by 6 bases and J by 4 bases, with 7 bases of the junction left unmatched. CDR3 size: 15 residues. CDR3 bases: TGTGCCAGCAGATCCACAGGGGGCGCAAATCAGCCCCAGCATTTT. Translation: CASRSTGGANQPQHF.

The chain joins TRBV6-5 to TRBJ1-3, with D possibly being TRBD1 (5 bases). V lost 2 bases and J lost 3, with 11 bases in between. Germline V gene data show CDR1 as MNHEY and CDR2 as SVGAGI. There are 15 residues in the CDR3. In DNA form, the CDR3 reads TGTGCCAGCAGTTACAGGGACCCCTTTGGAAACACCATATATTTT. Its translation is CASSYRDPFGNTIYF.

This clone was found a few times. The rearrangement links TRBV2 to TRBJ1-1, with 11 nucleotides matching TRBD1. The CDR3 has 14 amino acids. Germline CDR1 is SNHLY and CDR2 is FYNNEI. V trimming: 7 bases; J trimming: 3 bases; junction bases outside the gene matches: 4. The CDR3 protein is CASNGQGAYTEAFF. In nucleotides, the CDR3 is TGTGCCAGCAACGGACAGGGGGCTTACACTGAAGCTTTCTTT.

The genes are TRBV14 and TRBJ2-1, with 11 bases aligning to TRBD2. The germline V gene has CDR1 SGHDN and CDR2 FVKESK. This CDR3 is built from 17 residues. With 5 bases clipped from V and 4 bases from J, the junction kept 10 bases outside the gene matches. CDR3 coding DNA: TGTGCCAGCAGCACAACTAGCGGGGGTTACGGTTACAATGAGCAGTTCTTC. Its translation is CASSTTSGGYGYNEQFF.

The V call is TRBV19, the J call TRBJ2-5; D gene uncertain. Trimming removed 7 bases from V and 1 base from J, with 13 bases in between. CDR1 and CDR2 (germline): LNHDA, SQIVND (reference sequence). The CDR3 extends over 14 amino acids. CDR3 in DNA: TGTGCCAGTATCGGGCCTCCTTCCCAAGAGACCCAGTACTTC. It yields the protein CASIGPPSQETQYF.

The V and J genes are TRBV2 and TRBJ1-1; a weak D match, TRBD1 (5 bases). The CDR3 contains 14 residues. Germline CDR1 and CDR2: SNHLY and FYNNEI. Deletions cut 7 bases from V and 2 bases from J, with 14 bases between. CDR3 protein: CASTRWDGNTEAFF. CDR3 in DNA: TGTGCCAGCACCAGATGGGACGGTAACACTGAAGCTTTCTTT.

The chain combines TRBV7-9 with TRBJ1-3; D unresolved. V lost 1 base to trimming and J lost 0 bases, with 4 bases between them. The CDR3 covers 14 residues. Per germline, CDR1 SEHNR and CDR2 FQNEAQ (reference sequence). The CDR3 sequence: CASSLEVSGNTIYF. For the CDR3, the DNA is TGTGCCAGCAGCTTAGAAGTCTCTGGAAACACCATATATTTT.

The chain has TRBV6-6 and TRBJ2-3; TRBD1 agrees at 8 bases. With V trimmed by 5 bases and J by 3 bases, 7 bases remained unmatched. The CDR3 sequence is 15 residues long. From germline, CDR1 is MNHNY and CDR2 SVGAGI (reference sequence). Here the CDR3 DNA reads TGTGCCAGCAGTCTGGACAGGGTAAGAACAGATACGCAGTATTTT. Amino acid sequence: CASSLDRVRTDTQYF.

The chain uses TRBV5-1 and TRBJ1-2; 7 nucleotides agree with TRBD1. Germline assignment: CDR1 SGHRS and CDR2 YFSETQ. CDR3 length: 15 amino acids. V gave up 0 bases and J gave up 4 bases; unmatched junction bases: 6. CDR3 bases: TGCGCCAGCAGCTTGGTTGGGACAGCTTCCTATGGCTACACCTTC. Translating it yields CASSLVGTASYGYTF.

This chain links TRBV9 with TRBJ1-3; D call uncertain. The CDR3 covers 16 residues. V lost 3 bases to trimming and J lost 2 bases, with 15 bases between them. Germline CDR1 and CDR2: SGDLS and YYNGEE. The CDR3 loop is CASSAGTSATGNTIYF. CDR3 bases: TGTGCCAGCAGCGCGGGTACCTCGGCGACTGGAAACACCATATATTTT.

The chain joins TRBV7-9 to TRBJ1-2; 7 bases map to TRBD1. The CDR3 length is 15 residues. Per the germline V gene, CDR1 is SEHNR and CDR2 is FQNEAQ (reference sequence). V dropped 4 bases and J dropped 2; count of bases not matched to a gene: 7. CDR3 loop: CASSSTPDRNYGYTF. CDR3 nucleotide sequence: TGTGCCAGCAGCTCGACACCGGACAGGAACTATGGCTACACCTTC.

The chain carries TRBV5-6 and TRBJ1-2; perhaps TRBD1 as D (6 bases). This CDR3 region has 14 residues. In germline, CDR1 is SGHDT, CDR2 YYEEEE. V lost 4 bases and J lost 4, with 14 bases in between. Here the CDR3 DNA reads TGTGCCAGCAGCCTAGGACAGTTGGGCTATGGCTACACCTTC. Amino acids: CASSLGQLGYGYTF.

The chain combines TRBV6-1 with TRBJ1-2, with no clear D. Per the germline V gene, CDR1 is MNHNS and CDR2 is SASEGT. This CDR3 has 13 residues. V lost 2 bases and J 4 bases, leaving 8 bases between the germline ends. The chain's CDR3 is CASSERTPYGYTF. The DNA of the CDR3 is TGTGCCAGCAGTGAAAGGACTCCCTATGGCTACACCTTC.

J is TRBJ2-3 and V is TRBV18; TRBD1 is a possible D gene (6 bases). This CDR3 has 13 residues. Germline V gives CDR1 KGHSH, CDR2 LQKENI. V lost 9 bases to trimming and J lost 4 bases, with 14 bases between them. CDR3 nucleotides: TGTGCCAGTGGGCAGGGGTTAGCAGATACGCAGTATTTT. Amino acids: CASGQGLADTQYF. The complete variable domain, with remaining parts taken from reference TRBV18 and TRBJ2-3, reads NAGVMQNPRHLVRRRGQEARLRCSPMKGHSHVYWYRQLPEEGLKFMVYLQKENIIDESGMPKERFSAEFPKEGPSILRIQQVVRGDSAAYFCASGQGLADTQYFGPGTRLTVL.

The chain has TRBV27 and TRBJ2-1, with D possibly being TRBD2 (6 bases). This CDR3 spans 15 amino acids. Germline CDR1 reads MNHEY; CDR2 reads SMNVEV (reference sequence). V dropped 4 bases and J dropped 9 bases, with 19 bases sitting between them. In DNA form, the CDR3 reads TGTGCCAGCAGTTCGGCTAGCGCTCCGTCCACTGAGCAGTTCTTC. Translated, it gives CASSSASAPSTEQFF.

The chain couples TRBV6-5 to TRBJ1-2, with D unresolved. V dropped 0 bases and J dropped 8 bases, with 19 bases sitting between them. The germline V gene encodes CDR1 MNHEY and CDR2 SVGAGI. The CDR3 is made up of 16 amino acids. The chain's CDR3 is CASSYSSSWLPEGYTF. CDR3 nucleotide sequence: TGTGCCAGCAGTTACTCGTCCTCCTGGCTCCCCGAGGGCTACACCTTC.

The V call is TRBV28, the J call TRBJ1-2, with a weak D call TRBD1 (5 bases). V lost 2 bases to trimming and J lost 14 bases, with 18 bases between them. This CDR3 has 13 residues. The germline CDR1 and CDR2 sequences are MDHEN and SYDVKM. The CDR3 region has the DNA TGTGCCAGCAGTTTAGGATACGGGGGGTGGGAGACCTTC. Amino acid sequence: CASSLGYGGWETF.

The V call is TRBV19, the J call TRBJ2-2; D is undetermined. CDR1 is LNHDA, CDR2 SQIVND, per germline (reference sequence). This CDR3 is built from 13 residues. The V end was cut by 3 bases, the J end by 5 bases, with 7 bases between. The CDR3 region has the DNA TGTGCCAGTAGTATCGACGCAACCGGGGAGCTGTTTTTT. Its translation is CASSIDATGELFF.

The rearrangement links TRBV5-5 to TRBJ1-2, with 8 bases identical to TRBD1. Germline V gene sequence: CDR1 SGHKS, CDR2 YYEKEE (reference sequence). The CDR3 totals 16 residues. V was clipped by 3 bases and J by 3 bases; unmatched bases: 10. The chain's CDR3 is CASSWGNQGAYYGYTF. As DNA, the CDR3 is TGTGCCAGCAGCTGGGGGAATCAGGGGGCCTACTATGGCTACACCTTC.

This clone was observed a handful of times. The chain couples TRBV5-3 to TRBJ1-2; D is perhaps TRBD1 (6 bases). TRBV5-3 belongs to the ORF category, with a function that is uncertain. V was trimmed by 4 bases and J by 3 bases, leaving 13 bases between them. CDR3 length: 14 residues. The CDR3 coding sequence is TGTGCCAGAAGCACCAGACAGGCTGACTATGGCTACACCTTC. Protein product: CARSTRQADYGYTF.

This clone was picked up a small number of times. The chain has TRBV27 and TRBJ1-4, with D unresolved. CDR1 is MNHEY, CDR2 SMNVEV, per germline (reference sequence). The CDR3 is made up of 15 amino acids. V lost 5 bases, J lost 5 bases, and 15 bases lay in between. The CDR3 DNA reads TGTGCCAGCAGTCCCGGCCCCCAGGCCAATGAAAAACTGTTTTTT. The encoded protein is CASSPGPQANEKLFF.

V usage is TRBV4-1 and J usage is TRBJ2-7; tentative D call: TRBD2 (6 bases). V lost 3 bases and J 0 bases, leaving 24 bases between the germline ends. This CDR3 is built from 19 residues. Looked up from germline, CDR1 is MGHRA and CDR2 is YSYEKL. CDR3 coding DNA: TGCGCCAGCAGCCATTTACCCGGTAGCAGCGGGCAGAGCTCCTACGAGCAGTACTTC. Encoded protein: CASSHLPGSSGQSSYEQYF.

The table lists this clone with a few counts. The rearrangement links TRBV30 to TRBJ2-3; a weak D match, TRBD1 (6 bases). The CDR3 has 11 amino acids. CDR1 is GTSNPN, CDR2 SVGIG, per germline (reference sequence). The V and J ends lost 5 bases and 6 bases respectively, with 9 bases between them. The CDR3 DNA reads TGTGCCTGGGGGGGCTCTGATACGCAGTATTTT. Its protein product is CAWGGSDTQYF. The full variable domain, its missing parts supplied by reference TRBV30 and TRBJ2-3, is SQTIHQWPATLVQPVGSPLSLECTVEGTSNPNLYWYRQAAGRGLQLLFYSVGIGQISSEVPQNLSASRPQDRQFILSSKKLLLSDSGFYLCAWGGSDTQYFGPGTRLTVL.

This clone was seen a handful of times. The chain recombines TRBV19 with TRBJ1-6; 7 positions match TRBD1. The CDR3 is 14 amino acids. The V gene's germline CDR1 is LNHDA and CDR2 SQIVND (reference sequence). Unmatched junction bases numbered 6, after V lost 4 bases and J lost 9 bases. As DNA, the CDR3 is TGTGCCAGTAGTAGGACAGGTTCTGGTTCACCCCTCCACTTT. Its translation is CASSRTGSGSPLHF.

This clone appeared a few times. The chain combines TRBV18 with TRBJ1-2; tentative D call: TRBD1 (6 bases). Germline V gives CDR1 KGHSH, CDR2 LQKENI. V shed 6 bases and J shed 8 bases, with 25 bases lying between them. The CDR3 loop spans 16 amino acids. The CDR3 loop reads CASSVDSQIPSIGYTF. The CDR3 DNA follows: TGTGCCAGCTCCGTGGACAGTCAAATCCCTTCTATAGGCTACACCTTC.

The V gene is TRBV19, the J gene TRBJ2-3, with D uncertain. Trimming stripped 4 bases from V and 3 bases from J, with 8 bases between. The V gene's germline CDR1 is LNHDA and CDR2 SQIVND (reference sequence). This CDR3 region has 13 residues. The CDR3 nucleotides are TGTGCCAGTAGTACTTCAGAAACAGATACGCAGTATTTT. Translating it yields CASSTSETDTQYF. The full variable domain, its missing parts supplied by reference TRBV19 and TRBJ2-3, is DGGITQSPKYLFRKEGQNVTLSCEQNLNHDAMYWYRQDPGQGLRLIYYSQIVNDFQKGDIAEGYSVSREKKESFPLTVTSAQKNPTAFYLCASSTSETDTQYFGPGTRLTVL.